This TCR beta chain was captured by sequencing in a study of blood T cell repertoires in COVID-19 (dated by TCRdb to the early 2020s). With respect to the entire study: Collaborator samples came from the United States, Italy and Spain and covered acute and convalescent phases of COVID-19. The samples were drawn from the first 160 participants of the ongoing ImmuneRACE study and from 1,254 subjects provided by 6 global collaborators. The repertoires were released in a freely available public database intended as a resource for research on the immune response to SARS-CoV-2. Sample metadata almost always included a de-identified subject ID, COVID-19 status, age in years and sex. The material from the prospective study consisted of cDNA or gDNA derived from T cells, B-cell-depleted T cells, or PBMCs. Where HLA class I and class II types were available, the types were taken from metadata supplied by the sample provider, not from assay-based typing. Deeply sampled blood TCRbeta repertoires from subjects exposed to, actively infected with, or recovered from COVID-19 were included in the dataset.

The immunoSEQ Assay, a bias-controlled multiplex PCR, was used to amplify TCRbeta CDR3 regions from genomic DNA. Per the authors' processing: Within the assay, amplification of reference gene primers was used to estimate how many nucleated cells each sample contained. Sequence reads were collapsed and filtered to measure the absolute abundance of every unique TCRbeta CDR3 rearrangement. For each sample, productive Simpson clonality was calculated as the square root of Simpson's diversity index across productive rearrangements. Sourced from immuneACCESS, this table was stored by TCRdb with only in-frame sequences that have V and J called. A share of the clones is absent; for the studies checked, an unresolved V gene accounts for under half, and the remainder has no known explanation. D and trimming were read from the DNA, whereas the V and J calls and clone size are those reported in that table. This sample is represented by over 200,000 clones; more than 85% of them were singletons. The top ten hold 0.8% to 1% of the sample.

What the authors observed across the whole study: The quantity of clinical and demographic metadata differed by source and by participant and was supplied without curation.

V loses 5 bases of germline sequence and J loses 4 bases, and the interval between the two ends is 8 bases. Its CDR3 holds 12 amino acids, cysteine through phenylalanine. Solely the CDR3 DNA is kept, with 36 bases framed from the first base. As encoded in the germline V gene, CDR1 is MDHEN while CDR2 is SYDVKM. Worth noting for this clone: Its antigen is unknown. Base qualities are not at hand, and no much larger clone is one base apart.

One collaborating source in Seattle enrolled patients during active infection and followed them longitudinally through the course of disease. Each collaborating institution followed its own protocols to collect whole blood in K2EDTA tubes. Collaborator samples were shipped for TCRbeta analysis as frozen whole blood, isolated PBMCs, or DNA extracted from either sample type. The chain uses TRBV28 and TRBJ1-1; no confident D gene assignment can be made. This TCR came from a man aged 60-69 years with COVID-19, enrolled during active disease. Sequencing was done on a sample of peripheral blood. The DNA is TGTGCCAGCAGTGCCCAGATCACTGAAGCTTTCTTT. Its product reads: CASSAQITEAFF.